This T cell receptor beta chain originates from a study of T cell responses to AZD1222 COVID-19 vaccine. CDR3 length: 16 amino acids. The V end was cut by 1 base, the J end by 0 bases, with 13 bases between. The germline V gene has CDR1 SGHDN and CDR2 FVKESK. With regard to this clone: The antigen remains undetermined.

General study points: Baseline serology detected seropositivity in only 5 to 7 AZD1222 recipients.

Assay: immunoSEQ multiplex PCR; the TCRdb copy retains only in-frame clones and omits some. The sample shows under 200,000 clones, 94% of them seen only once. Sequencing used peripheral blood, obtained on day 0 of AZD1222 vaccination. The sequence came from an adult in good health. This chain connects TRBV14 to TRBJ2-7, with D perhaps TRBD2 (6 bases). In nucleotides, the CDR3 is TGTGCCAGCAGCCAAGGGCGCGGGGCGAGCTCCTACGAGCAGTACTTC. Translated, it gives CASSQGRGASSYEQYF.